The rows below give T cell receptor beta chains drawn from one sample of a study of siplizumab effects on memory and regulatory T cells. Clones were read by immunoSEQ multiplex PCR, and TCRdb kept only the in-frame ones, dropping some. The repertoire holds some 100,000 clones, with 91% as singletons. The sequencing sample was made of CD4+ T cells sorted from blood. The receptors originated from a human donor in good health. Some clones in this sample may be carry-over from other donors' samples. CDR3s include the opening cysteine and the closing phenylalanine or tryptophan. The order of the fields is D gene, J gene, clone size, V gene, CDR3 DNA, CDR3 protein. The D gene is left open where the match is weak. Size is stated for part of the rows, as once, few or many counts, or as a class when the clone is expanded.

d_gene: NA; j_gene: TRBJ2-6; abundance: NA; v_gene: TRBV28; CDR3nt: TGTGCCAGCAGTTTACCGCAGGGGGCCAACGTCCTGACTTTC; CDR3aa: CASSLPQGANVLTF
d_gene: NA; j_gene: TRBJ2-5; abundance: NA; v_gene: TRBV5-1; CDR3nt: TGCGCCAGCAGCTTGTCTGAGCTTGGGGAGACCCAGTACTTC; CDR3aa: CASSLSELGETQYF
d_gene: NA; j_gene: TRBJ2-7; abundance: few; v_gene: TRBV5-1; CDR3nt: TGCGCCAGCAGCTTGTGGGGGGCTCAATACGAGCAGTACTTC; CDR3aa: CASSLWGAQYEQYF
d_gene: NA; j_gene: TRBJ1-1; abundance: few; v_gene: TRBV7-2; CDR3nt: TGTGCCAGCAGCTTAGTCACTTGGGGGGCTGAAGCTTTCTTT; CDR3aa: CASSLVTWGAEAFF
d_gene: TRBD1; j_gene: TRBJ2-1; abundance: once; v_gene: TRBV7-3; CDR3nt: TGTGCCAGCAGCGTACCGGGACAGTCGCAGTTCTTC; CDR3aa: CASSVPGQSQFF
d_gene: NA; j_gene: TRBJ2-7; abundance: NA; v_gene: TRBV28; CDR3nt: TGTGCCAGCAGTTCCATTGGCCTCTCCTACGAGCAGTACTTC; CDR3aa: CASSSIGLSYEQYF
d_gene: NA; j_gene: TRBJ2-5; abundance: NA; v_gene: TRBV11-2; CDR3nt: TGTGCCAGCAGCCGACTAGAGCGAGAGACCCAGTACTTC; CDR3aa: CASSRLERETQYF
d_gene: NA; j_gene: TRBJ2-7; abundance: NA; v_gene: TRBV27; CDR3nt: TGTGCCAGCAGTACCCAAGCGGGCGCAACCTACGAGCAGTACTTC; CDR3aa: CASSTQAGATYEQYF
d_gene: TRBD1; j_gene: TRBJ2-7; abundance: NA; v_gene: TRBV15; CDR3nt: TGTGCCACCAGCAGAGATTCACAGGGGGGCAACGAGCAGTACTTC; CDR3aa: CATSRDSQGGNEQYF
d_gene: TRBD2; j_gene: TRBJ2-4; abundance: once; v_gene: TRBV7-2; CDR3nt: TGTGCCAGCAGCTTGGGGGGGAACATTCAGTACTTC; CDR3aa: CASSLGGNIQYF
d_gene: NA; j_gene: TRBJ1-1; abundance: NA; v_gene: TRBV18; CDR3nt: TGTGCCAGCTCACCGCAGGTGAACACTGAAGCTTTCTTT; CDR3aa: CASSPQVNTEAFF
d_gene: NA; j_gene: TRBJ1-5; abundance: NA; v_gene: TRBV19; CDR3nt: TGTGCCAGTAGTATATCGCAGGGACCTTATAGCAATCAGCCCCAGCATTTT; CDR3aa: CASSISQGPYSNQPQHF
d_gene: TRBD2; j_gene: TRBJ2-1; abundance: NA; v_gene: TRBV5-1; CDR3nt: TGCGCCAGCAGCTTGGCACTAGCGACCTACAATGAGCAGTTCTTC; CDR3aa: CASSLALATYNEQFF
d_gene: TRBD2; j_gene: TRBJ2-2; abundance: NA; v_gene: TRBV11-3; CDR3nt: TGTGCCAGCAGCCCCTCCTCTAGCGGGGGAAACACCGGGGAGCTGTTTTTT; CDR3aa: CASSPSSSGGNTGELFF
d_gene: TRBD1; j_gene: TRBJ2-7; abundance: NA; v_gene: TRBV2; CDR3nt: TGTGCCAGCAGTGCTCGGACAGGGGGCTATGACGAGCAGTACTTC; CDR3aa: CASSARTGGYDEQYF
d_gene: NA; j_gene: TRBJ2-2; abundance: NA; v_gene: TRBV11-2; CDR3nt: TGTGCCAGCAGCTTAGATCGGCTAGGCCAAACCGGGGAGCTGTTTTTT; CDR3aa: CASSLDRLGQTGELFF